The 32 T cell receptor beta chains reported below all come from one sample, sequenced in a study of T cell responses to AZD1222 COVID-19 vaccine. Measured with immunoSEQ multiplex PCR; TCRdb has only the in-frame clones, and not every one. The table records roughly 150,000 clones, about 93% of them present only once. The sample consisted of peripheral blood, taken on day 0 of AZD1222 vaccination. All receptors derive from an adult in good health.

V usage is TRBV28 and J usage is TRBJ2-4; D not resolved. V lost 6 bases and J 7 bases, leaving 13 bases between the germline ends. Germline V gene data show CDR1 as MDHEN and CDR2 as SYDVKM. The CDR3 consists of 13 residues. The DNA for the CDR3 is TGTGCCAGCAGCCCTCCGGGCAATAACATTCAGTACTTC. This sequence encodes CASSPPGNNIQYF.

The chain employs TRBV19 and TRBJ2-2, with TRBD2 matching 7 bases. The CDR3 covers 19 residues. The trim removed 1 base at V and 2 bases at J, leaving 13 bases unmatched. Germline-derived CDR1 and CDR2 are LNHDA and SQIVND (reference sequence). The CDR3 here is CASSIVRLDGGRNTGELFF. CDR3 DNA: TGTGCCAGTAGTATAGTCCGGTTAGACGGGGGGAGAAACACCGGGGAGCTGTTTTTT.

The chain joins TRBV19 to TRBJ1-5; weak D call: TRBD1 (6 bases). Trimming took off 3 bases at V and 1 base at J, with 10 bases between the two ends. Germline values: CDR1 LNHDA, CDR2 SQIVND (reference sequence). The CDR3 sequence is 15 residues long. The CDR3 spells CASSMRGASNQPQHF. DNA of the CDR3: TGTGCCAGTAGTATGCGGGGGGCGAGCAATCAGCCCCAGCATTTT.

This clone has just one count. The rearrangement links TRBV11-2 to TRBJ1-6, with a weak D call TRBD1 (5 bases). Trimming took off 5 bases at V and 9 bases at J, with 20 bases between the two ends. Germline lookup yields CDR1 SGHAT and CDR2 FQNNGV. The CDR3 is made up of 16 amino acids. The CDR3 is CASSLGVQAGSSPLHF. CDR3 DNA: TGTGCCAGCAGCCTGGGGGTCCAGGCGGGGAGTTCACCCCTCCACTTT.

The chain joins TRBV4-3 to TRBJ1-2; no firm D call. The CDR3 loop spans 15 amino acids. V shed 4 bases and J shed 5 bases, with 17 bases lying between them. Germline CDR1 reads LGHNA; CDR2 reads YSLEER. The CDR3 DNA reads TGCGCCAGCAGCCCTCACAATGAGAGGGTATATGGCTACACCTTC. Its translation: CASSPHNERVYGYTF.

This chain uses TRBV29-1 with TRBJ2-3; the D is unclear. The CDR3 spans 12 residues. Looked up from germline, CDR1 is SQVTM and CDR2 is ANQGSEA. With 4 bases removed from V and 0 bases from J, the gap between germline ends came to 5 bases. CDR3 loop: CSVGGSTDTQYF. In nucleotides, the CDR3 is TGCAGCGTTGGGGGTAGCACAGATACGCAGTATTTT.

The rearrangement joins TRBV10-2 to TRBJ2-7; 11 nucleotides line up with TRBD2. Germline CDR1 is WSHSY and CDR2 is SAAADI. V shed 6 bases and J 2 bases; nucleotides not matched to a gene: 0. CDR3 length: 13 amino acids. The CDR3 region is CASRTSGTYEQYF. CDR3 nucleotide sequence: TGCGCCAGCAGGACTAGCGGGACCTACGAGCAGTACTTC.

The V call is TRBV12-3 or TRBV12-4, the J call TRBJ1-5; D gene uncertain. The V end was cut by 5 bases, the J end by 5 bases, with 10 bases between. The CDR3 totals 13 residues. The CDR3 sequence is CASSRDPHQPQHF. DNA for the CDR3: TGTGCCAGCAGTCGTGATCCCCATCAGCCCCAGCATTTT.

This clone was observed once. The chain combines TRBV7-9 with TRBJ2-2; a weak D match, TRBD2 (6 bases). The CDR3 runs to 13 residues. Per the germline V gene, CDR1 is SEHNR and CDR2 is FQNEAQ (reference sequence). Trimming pared 7 bases from V and 6 bases from J, leaving 12 bases between. CDR3 sequence: CASTSSGAGELFF. The DNA of the CDR3 is TGTGCCAGCACCTCGTCGGGGGCCGGGGAGCTGTTTTTT.

V usage is TRBV6-2 or TRBV6-3 and J usage is TRBJ2-3, with D hard to call. From germline, CDR1 is MNHEY and CDR2 SVGEGT. V shed 10 bases and J shed 5 bases, with 19 bases lying between them. This CDR3 region has 14 residues. CDR3 sequence (DNA): TGTGCCACCTGCCCCCGGTTTGGCGGAGATACGCAGTATTTT. The encoded protein is CATCPRFGGDTQYF.

The CDR3 nucleotides are TGTGCCAGCAGTTACGACACCCACACTGAAGCTTTCTTT. Its translation is CASSYDTHTEAFF. V gene TRBV6-2 or TRBV6-3 combines with J gene TRBJ1-1, with D uncertain. The CDR3 runs to 13 residues. Germline V gene lookup returns CDR1 MNHEY and CDR2 SVGEGT. V was shortened by 2 bases and J by 3 bases, with 7 bases between the two germline ends.

CDR3 in DNA: TGTGCCAGCAGCCTACAGGGCCAATTAGCCAAAAACATTCAGTACTTC. Residues: CASSLQGQLAKNIQYF. The rearrangement uses TRBV3-1 (or the pseudogene TRBV3-2) and TRBJ2-4; D perhaps matches TRBD1 (6 bases). The CDR3 has 16 amino acids. Trimming removed 4 bases at V and 0 bases at J, with 13 bases between. The germline CDR1 and CDR2 sequences are LGHDT and YNNKEL (reference sequence).

This clone was seen a single time. This chain joins TRBV2 and TRBJ2-7; TRBD1 might be the D (6 bases). The CDR3 spans 14 residues. V shed 8 bases and J shed 2 bases, with 16 bases lying between them. Looked up from germline, CDR1 is SNHLY and CDR2 is FYNNEI. This CDR3 reads CASRDRFLAYEQYF. The CDR3 DNA reads TGTGCCAGCCGCGACAGGTTCCTCGCCTACGAGCAGTACTTC. The full variable domain, completed using reference TRBV2 and TRBJ2-7, is EPEVTQTPSHQVTQMGQEVILRCVPISNHLYFYWYRQILGQKVEFLVSFYNNEISEKSEIFDDQFSVERPDGSNFTLKIRSTKLEDSAMYFCASRDRFLAYEQYFGPGTRLTVT.

This chain joins TRBV27 and TRBJ1-6; no clear D gene. The CDR3 runs to 15 residues. Deletions cut 0 bases from V and 7 bases from J, with 10 bases between. Germline values: CDR1 MNHEY, CDR2 SMNVEV (reference sequence). The CDR3 coding sequence is TGTGCCAGCAGTTTATCGCGGAGGGAGAATTCACCCCTCCACTTT. Amino acid sequence: CASSLSRRENSPLHF.

The chain links TRBV9 to TRBJ1-2, with 7 bases identical to TRBD1. There are 14 residues in the CDR3. V trimming: 3 bases; J trimming: 8 bases; junction bases outside the gene matches: 10. Germline lookup yields CDR1 SGDLS and CDR2 YYNGEE. CDR3: CASSALTGFGGYTF. The DNA of the CDR3 is TGTGCCAGCAGCGCCCTGACAGGGTTCGGGGGCTACACCTTC.

The chain is built from TRBV4-3 and TRBJ2-2; 8 bases map to TRBD2. Germline trimming cut 0 bases from V and 0 bases from J; bases unmatched to any gene: 6. The CDR3 is 18 amino acids. In germline, CDR1 is LGHNA, CDR2 YSLEER. The chain's CDR3 is CASSQDSVLAANTGELFF. Written as DNA, the CDR3 is TGCGCCAGCAGCCAAGATAGCGTACTAGCGGCGAACACCGGGGAGCTGTTTTTT.

This clone showed up just a few times. The genes are TRBV11-2 and TRBJ2-7; D might be TRBD1 or TRBD2, each matching 5 bases. Trimming removed 1 base at V and 0 bases at J, with 13 bases between. This CDR3 has 16 amino acids. CDR1 and CDR2 from the germline V gene are SGHAT and FQNNGV. DNA for the CDR3: TGTGCCAGCAGCTTAGGGGACCTCCTAGGCTCCTACGAGCAGTACTTC. Amino acid sequence: CASSLGDLLGSYEQYF.

This clone was counted a single time. The chain's CDR3 is CASSFGTGGEQYF. The CDR3 coding sequence is TGTGCCAGCAGTTTTGGGACAGGGGGCGAGCAGTACTTC. The chain combines TRBV12-3 or TRBV12-4 with TRBJ2-7; 11 nucleotides match TRBD1. Trimming at V came to 3 bases and at J to 6 bases, leaving 1 base not matched to a gene. This CDR3 is built from 13 residues.

The chain uses TRBV7-2 and TRBJ2-5; 11 positions agree with TRBD2. The CDR3 length is 16 residues. The V segment lost 3 bases and the J segment 1 base; nucleotides outside the gene matches: 4. Germline V gene sequence: CDR1 SGHTA, CDR2 FQGNSA. The chain's CDR3 is CASSLRTSGLQETQYF. CDR3 bases: TGTGCCAGCAGCTTGCGGACTAGCGGGCTCCAAGAGACCCAGTACTTC.

The genes are TRBV7-2 and TRBJ1-4, with D possibly TRBD1 on 6 matching bases. The length of the CDR3 is 15 residues. Germline V lookup: CDR1 SGHTA, CDR2 FQGNSA. The ends were cut back, 1 base at V and 8 bases at J, with 14 bases in the middle. CDR3 region: CASSLVQGGGEKLFF. CDR3 sequence (DNA): TGTGCCAGCAGCTTAGTTCAGGGCGGGGGCGAAAAACTGTTTTTT.

V usage is TRBV27 and J usage is TRBJ2-7; 7 bases map to TRBD2. The CDR3 loop spans 15 amino acids. CDR1 is MNHEY and CDR2 is SMNVEV in the germline V gene (reference sequence). V lost 2 bases to trimming and J lost 3 bases; unmatched junction nucleotides: 7. The CDR3 DNA reads TGTGCCAGCAGTTTAAGGCTAGCGGACTTCTACGAGCAGTACTTC. Protein product: CASSLRLADFYEQYF.

This chain links TRBV19 with TRBJ1-1; 9 nucleotides align to TRBD1. Germline CDR1 and CDR2: LNHDA and SQIVND (reference sequence). With 8 bases clipped from V and 4 bases from J, the junction kept 8 bases outside the gene matches. The CDR3 has 14 amino acids. The CDR3 spells CASLYRGPGTEAFF. Here the CDR3 DNA reads TGTGCCAGTCTGTACAGGGGGCCGGGCACTGAAGCTTTCTTT.

The chain uses TRBV2 and TRBJ1-2; TRBD1 might be the D (5 bases). The ends were cut back, 5 bases at V and 6 bases at J, with 7 bases in the middle. Germline loops: CDR1 SNHLY, CDR2 FYNNEI. The CDR3 is 11 residues long. The CDR3 here is CASSQGDGYTF. The DNA of the CDR3 is TGTGCCAGCAGTCAGGGAGATGGCTACACCTTC.

CDR3 amino acids: CASSESFGESDTQYF. CDR3 DNA sequence: TGCGCCAGCAGTGAGTCGTTTGGAGAGTCAGATACGCAGTATTTT. The V gene is TRBV10-1, the J gene TRBJ2-3; no clear D. This CDR3 is built from 15 residues. Germline V gene lookup returns CDR1 WNHNN and CDR2 SYGVQD (reference sequence). Between the trimmed V and J ends, which lost 0 bases and 4 bases, there was a span of 11 bases.

V and J are TRBV7-9 and TRBJ2-1, with D maybe TRBD2 (5 bases). Germline CDR1 reads SEHNR; CDR2 reads FQNEAQ (reference sequence). The CDR3 sequence is 15 residues long. V was pared by 1 base and J by 8 bases, with 15 bases between. This CDR3 is CASSLGGSSLHEQFF. The CDR3 bases are TGTGCCAGCAGCTTAGGAGGGTCTAGTTTGCATGAGCAGTTCTTC.

The chain carries TRBV7-9 and TRBJ2-5, with D possibly TRBD2 on 6 matching bases. Germline V gene sequence: CDR1 SEHNR, CDR2 FQNEAQ (reference sequence). The CDR3 totals 15 residues. The ends were cut back, 4 bases at V and 0 bases at J, with 12 bases in the middle. The CDR3 sequence: CASSSQRANQETQYF. The CDR3 nucleotides read TGTGCCAGCAGCTCCCAGCGGGCCAACCAAGAGACCCAGTACTTC.

In DNA form, the CDR3 reads TGTGCCATCAGTGATACTGTGGAGCCCGAGCAGTACTTC. Encoded protein: CAISDTVEPEQYF. The chain recombines TRBV10-3 with TRBJ2-7; D is unresolved. Trimming pared 3 bases from V and 6 bases from J, leaving 12 bases between. Germline CDR1 and CDR2: ENHRY and SYGVKD. There are 13 residues in the CDR3.

This chain joins TRBV12-3 or TRBV12-4 and TRBJ1-2, with D hard to call. This CDR3 comprises 12 residues. Trimming removed 6 bases at V and 7 bases at J, with 12 bases between. CDR3 sequence: CASSVSSAGYTF. CDR3 DNA: TGTGCCAGCAGCGTTTCCTCAGCTGGCTACACCTTC.

The gene calls are TRBV29-1 and TRBJ2-2, with D possibly TRBD1 on 5 matching bases. The CDR3 has 12 residues. CDR1 SQVTM and CDR2 ANQGSEA come from the germline V gene. Trimming shortened V by 4 bases and J by 8 bases, and 11 bases separated the two germline ends. The CDR3 is CSVADTIGELFF. The CDR3 DNA reads TGCAGCGTTGCGGACACCATTGGGGAGCTGTTTTTT.

The V and J genes are TRBV19 and TRBJ2-2; TRBD1 matches 7 bases. V lost 5 bases to trimming and J lost 8 bases; unmatched junction nucleotides: 8. From germline, CDR1 is LNHDA and CDR2 SQIVND (reference sequence). The CDR3 extends over 14 amino acids. CDR3 DNA: TGTGCCAGTAGTCGGGACAGCCCAACGGGGGAGCTGTTTTTT. Its translation is CASSRDSPTGELFF.

The gene calls are TRBV28 and TRBJ1-5; 7 nucleotides line up with TRBD1. Germline-derived CDR1 and CDR2 are MDHEN and SYDVKM. The CDR3 is 14 residues long. The J segment lost 6 bases and the V segment lost 6 bases, leaving 8 bases of the junction unmatched. The chain's CDR3 is CASSKDRVGQPQHF. CDR3 nucleotide sequence: TGTGCCAGCAGCAAAGACAGGGTCGGTCAGCCCCAGCATTTT.

This rearrangement joins TRBV6-2 or TRBV6-3 to TRBJ1-1; D is uncertain. V gave up 6 bases and J gave up 7 bases, with 12 bases separating them. The germline V gene has CDR1 MNHEY and CDR2 SVGEGT. The CDR3 contains 12 residues. The CDR3 protein is CASSPLGVEAFF. CDR3 sequence (DNA): TGTGCCAGCAGCCCCCTCGGGGTTGAAGCTTTCTTT.